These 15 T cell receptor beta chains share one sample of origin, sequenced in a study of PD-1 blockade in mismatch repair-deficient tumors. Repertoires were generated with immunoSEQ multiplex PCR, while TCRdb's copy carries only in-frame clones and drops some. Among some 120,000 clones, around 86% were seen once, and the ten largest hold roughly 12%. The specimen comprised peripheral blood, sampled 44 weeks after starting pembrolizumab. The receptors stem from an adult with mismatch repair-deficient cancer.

The CDR3 region is CASSLQRALGTGELFF. Written as DNA, the CDR3 is TGTGCCAGCAGCCTTCAACGGGCGTTGGGCACCGGGGAGCTGTTTTTT. The V gene is TRBV5-6, the J gene TRBJ2-2; D is undetermined. V was clipped by 4 bases and J by 4 bases, with 17 bases between them. This CDR3 comprises 16 residues. From germline, CDR1 is SGHDT and CDR2 YYEEEE.

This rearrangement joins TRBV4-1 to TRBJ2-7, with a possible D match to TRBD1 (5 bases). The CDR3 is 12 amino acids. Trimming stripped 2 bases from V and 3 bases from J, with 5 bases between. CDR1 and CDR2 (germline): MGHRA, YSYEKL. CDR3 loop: CASSQTGYEQYF. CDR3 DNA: TGCGCCAGCAGCCAAACAGGCTACGAGCAGTACTTC.

In nucleotides, the CDR3 is TGTGCCAGCAGTCCAAGCGACGGCAACTATGGCTACACCTTC. This translates into CASSPSDGNYGYTF. The chain employs TRBV6-5 and TRBJ1-2; unclear D gene. Germline CDR1 reads MNHEY; CDR2 reads SVGAGI. The CDR3 loop spans 14 amino acids. The V and J ends lost 5 bases and 2 bases respectively, with 12 bases between them.

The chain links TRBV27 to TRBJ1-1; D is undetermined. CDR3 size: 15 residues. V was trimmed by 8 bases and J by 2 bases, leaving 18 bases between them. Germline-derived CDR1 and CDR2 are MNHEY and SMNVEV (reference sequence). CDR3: CASQAARRHNTEAFF. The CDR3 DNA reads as TGTGCCAGCCAGGCCGCGCGGCGGCATAACACTGAAGCTTTCTTT.

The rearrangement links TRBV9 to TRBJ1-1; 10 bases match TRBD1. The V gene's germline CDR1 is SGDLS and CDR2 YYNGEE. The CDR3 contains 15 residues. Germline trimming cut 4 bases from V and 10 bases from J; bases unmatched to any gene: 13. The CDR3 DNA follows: TGTGCCAGCAGCTCCCGGGGGGACAGGGGCTCTGGAGCTTTCTTT. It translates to CASSSRGDRGSGAFF.

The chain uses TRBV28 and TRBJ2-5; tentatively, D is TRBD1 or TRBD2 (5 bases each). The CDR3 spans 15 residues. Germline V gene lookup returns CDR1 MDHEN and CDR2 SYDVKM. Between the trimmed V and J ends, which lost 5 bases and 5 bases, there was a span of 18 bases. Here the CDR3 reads CASSPSGAIRETQYF. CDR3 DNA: TGTGCCAGCAGTCCCTCCGGGGCGATAAGGGAGACCCAGTACTTC. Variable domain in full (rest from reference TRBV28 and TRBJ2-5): DVKVTQSSRYLVKRTGEKVFLECVQDMDHENMFWYRQDPGLGLRLIYFSYDVKMKEKGDIPEGYSVSREKKERFSLILESASTNQTSMYLCASSPSGAIRETQYFGPGTRLLVL.

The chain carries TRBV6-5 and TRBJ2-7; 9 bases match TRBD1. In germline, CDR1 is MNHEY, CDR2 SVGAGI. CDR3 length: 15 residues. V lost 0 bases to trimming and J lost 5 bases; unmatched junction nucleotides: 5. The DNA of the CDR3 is TGTGCCAGCAGTTACTCGGGACAGGGTCTGAACGAGCAGTACTTC. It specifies CASSYSGQGLNEQYF.

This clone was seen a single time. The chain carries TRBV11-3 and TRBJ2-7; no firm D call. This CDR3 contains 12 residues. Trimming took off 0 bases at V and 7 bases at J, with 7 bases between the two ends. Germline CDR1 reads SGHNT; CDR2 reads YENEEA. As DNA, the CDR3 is TGTGCCAGCAGCTTAGATTCCGGGGAGCAGTACTTC. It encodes CASSLDSGEQYF.

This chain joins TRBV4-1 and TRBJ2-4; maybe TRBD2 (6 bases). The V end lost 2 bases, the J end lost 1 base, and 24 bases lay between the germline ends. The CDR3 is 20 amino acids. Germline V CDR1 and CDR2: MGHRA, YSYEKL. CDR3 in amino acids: CASSQSTIKTGSRAKNIQYF. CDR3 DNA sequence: TGCGCCAGCAGCCAATCTACAATCAAGACCGGGAGTAGGGCCAAAAACATTCAGTACTTC.

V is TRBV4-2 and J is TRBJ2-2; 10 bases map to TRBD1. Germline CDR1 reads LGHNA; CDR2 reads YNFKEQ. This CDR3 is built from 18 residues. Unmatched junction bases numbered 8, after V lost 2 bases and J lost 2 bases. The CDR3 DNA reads TGTGCCAGCAGCCAAAGGACCGGGACAGGGGCCAACACCGGGGAGCTGTTTTTT. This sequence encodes CASSQRTGTGANTGELFF.

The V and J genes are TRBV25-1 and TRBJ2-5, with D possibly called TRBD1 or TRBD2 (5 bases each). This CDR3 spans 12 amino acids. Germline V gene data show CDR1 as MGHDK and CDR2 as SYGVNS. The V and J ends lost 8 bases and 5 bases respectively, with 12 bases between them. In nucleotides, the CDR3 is TGTGCCAGCTCGGGGCCTACGGAGACCCAGTACTTC. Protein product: CASSGPTETQYF. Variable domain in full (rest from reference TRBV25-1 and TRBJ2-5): EADIYQTPRYLVIGTGKKITLECSQTMGHDKMYWYQQDPGMELHLIHYSYGVNSTEKGDLSSESTVSRIRTEHFPLTLESARPSHTSQYLCASSGPTETQYFGPGTRLLVL.

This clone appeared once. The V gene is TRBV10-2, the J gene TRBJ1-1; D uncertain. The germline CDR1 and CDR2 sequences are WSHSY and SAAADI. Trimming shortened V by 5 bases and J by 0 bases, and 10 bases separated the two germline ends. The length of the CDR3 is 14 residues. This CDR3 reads CASSLWGMNTEAFF. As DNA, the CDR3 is TGCGCCAGCAGTTTGTGGGGAATGAACACTGAAGCTTTCTTT.

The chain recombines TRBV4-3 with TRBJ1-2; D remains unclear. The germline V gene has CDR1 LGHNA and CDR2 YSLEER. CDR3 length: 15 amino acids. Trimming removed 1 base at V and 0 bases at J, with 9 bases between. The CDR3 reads CASSQASLANYGYTF. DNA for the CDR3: TGCGCCAGCAGCCAAGCCTCTTTAGCTAACTATGGCTACACCTTC.

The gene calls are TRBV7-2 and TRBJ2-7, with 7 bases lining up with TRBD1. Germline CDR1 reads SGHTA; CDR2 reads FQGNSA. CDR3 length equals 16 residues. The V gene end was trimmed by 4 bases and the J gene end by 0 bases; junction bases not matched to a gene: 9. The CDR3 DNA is TGTGCCAGCAGCTCTGACAGGGTTCGGAGCTCCTACGAGCAGTACTTC. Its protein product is CASSSDRVRSSYEQYF.

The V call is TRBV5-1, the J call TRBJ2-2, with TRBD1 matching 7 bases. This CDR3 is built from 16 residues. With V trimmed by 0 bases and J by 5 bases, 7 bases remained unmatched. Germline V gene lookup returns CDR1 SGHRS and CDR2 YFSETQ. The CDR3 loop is CASSLVETGETGELFF. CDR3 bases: TGCGCCAGCAGCTTGGTCGAAACAGGGGAAACCGGGGAGCTGTTTTTT.